Reported below is one TCR beta chain. Antigen: not known. TCRdb's table, derived via immunoSEQ multiplex PCR, lists solely in-frame clones and lacks some. The repertoire holds roughly 160,000 clones, with roughly nine tenths as singletons. This sample was taken from a study of T cell responses to AZD1222 COVID-19 vaccine. Study outcomes and limitations: Once two AZD1222 doses were given, Spike-specific TCR breadth and depth went up.

Specimen: peripheral blood, collected on day 0 of MenACWY control vaccination. The origin of this receptor is an adult in good health.

The CDR3 DNA is TGTGCCAGCAGCCACCAACCGATGGGACAGGGGGCGACCGGGGAGCTGTTTTTT. Protein: CASSHQPMGQGATGELFF. This rearrangement joins TRBV3-1 (or the pseudogene TRBV3-2) to TRBJ2-2; 12 bases fit TRBD1. Looked up from germline, CDR1 is LGHDT and CDR2 is YNNKEL (reference sequence). The CDR3 contains 18 residues. The V gene end was trimmed by 3 bases and the J gene end by 5 bases; junction bases not matched to a gene: 10.